Presented here are 5 T cell receptor beta chains from one specimen sequenced in a study of blood T cell repertoires in COVID-19. The method was immunoSEQ multiplex PCR; TCRdb's version includes in-frame clones alone and lacks a portion of them. The sample contains approximately 250,000 clones, more than 70% of which appear only once. Source material: PBMCs or T cells enriched from blood (not recorded which). These receptors came from a woman between 40 and 55 years old with acute COVID-19.

This CDR3 reads CASSTGQEETQYF. The CDR3 DNA reads as TGTGCCAGTAGTACTGGACAGGAAGAGACCCAGTACTTC. The rearrangement uses TRBV19 and TRBJ2-5; 7 positions match TRBD1. CDR1 and CDR2 from the germline V gene are LNHDA and SQIVND (reference sequence). V was clipped by 4 bases and J by 3 bases; unmatched bases: 2. The CDR3 sequence is 13 residues long.

This clone was seen a few times. This sequence joins TRBV18 and TRBJ1-2; 8 bases agree with TRBD1. V was pared by 0 bases and J by 4 bases, with 4 bases of the junction left unmatched. CDR1 is KGHSH and CDR2 is LQKENI in the germline V gene. The CDR3 loop spans 15 amino acids. CDR3: CASSPPGQAIYGYTF. The CDR3 DNA sequence: TGTGCCAGCTCACCACCGGGACAGGCCATCTATGGCTACACCTTC.

V is TRBV4-1 and J is TRBJ2-7, with TRBD2 identical over 7 bases. J was trimmed by 6 bases and V by 3 bases; bases with no gene match: 14. The length of the CDR3 is 16 residues. The germline CDR1 and CDR2 sequences are MGHRA and YSYEKL. In DNA form, the CDR3 reads TGCGCCAGCAGCCATACCCGGGACTACCCACGAAGCGAGCAGTACTTC. The encoded protein is CASSHTRDYPRSEQYF.

This clone was found once. The genes are TRBV12-3 or TRBV12-4 and TRBJ2-3; D is undetermined. The CDR3 covers 13 residues. The V end was cut by 8 bases, the J end by 4 bases, with 13 bases between. The CDR3: CASAEGVADTQYF. For the CDR3, the DNA is TGTGCCAGCGCGGAAGGAGTCGCAGATACGCAGTATTTT.

The chain recombines TRBV28 with TRBJ1-2; D not certain. V was trimmed by 6 bases and J by 2 bases, leaving 10 bases between them. Germline assignment: CDR1 MDHEN and CDR2 SYDVKM. This CDR3 spans 13 amino acids. DNA for the CDR3: TGTGCCAGCAGCGCAGGAGGAAACTATGGCTACACCTTC. Its protein product is CASSAGGNYGYTF.